The 15 T cell receptor beta chains below were found in one sample sequenced in a study of breast tumors, draining lymph nodes, adjacent tissues. TCRdb reanalysed the multiplex PCR reads using MiXCR and keeps one entry per CDR3 protein. This sample has under 85,000 distinct CDR3 sequences; roughly a fifth occur once, and the top ten carry roughly 2.4%. The lymph nodes were axillary draining lymph nodes from breast cancer patients. Sequencing was done on a sample of axillary lymph node tissue. The receptors stem from a female donor with breast cancer. Some clones in this sample may be carry-over from other donors' samples.

There are many counts of this clonotype. The chain links TRBV7-8 to TRBJ2-1; D is uncertain. Trimming pared 1 base from V and 0 bases from J, leaving 10 bases between. The CDR3 totals 16 residues. Germline V gene data show CDR1 as SGHVS and CDR2 as FQNEAQ. The CDR3 region is CASSLEVQSSYNEQFF. CDR3 nucleotide sequence: TGTGCCAGCAGCTTAGAGGTACAGAGCTCCTACAATGAGCAGTTCTTC.

Many counts were recorded for this clonotype. The chain carries TRBV20-1 and TRBJ2-5, with no clear D. This CDR3 has 13 amino acids. CDR1 DFQATT and CDR2 SNEGSKA come from the germline V gene (reference sequence). V lost 1 base and J lost 3, with 9 bases in between. Here the CDR3 reads CSARGMVKETQYF. The CDR3 nucleotides are TGCAGTGCTAGAGGGATGGTTAAAGAGACCCAGTACTTC.

There are a few counts of this clonotype. The V call is TRBV3-1, the J call TRBJ2-1, with D maybe TRBD2 (6 bases). The CDR3 length is 12 residues. V lost 5 bases to trimming and J lost 10 bases, with 12 bases between them. Germline V gene lookup returns CDR1 LGHDT and CDR2 YNNKEL (reference sequence). CDR3 DNA: TGTGCCAGCAGCTGGGCGGGAAGGGAGCAGTTCTTC. This translates into CASSWAGREQFF.

This clonotype was observed a single time. The chain recombines TRBV15 with TRBJ2-3, with 9 nucleotides matching TRBD1. The CDR3 contains 16 residues. Germline trimming cut 1 base from V and 3 bases from J; bases unmatched to any gene: 5. Germline CDR1 reads LNHNV; CDR2 reads YYDKDF (reference sequence). CDR3 nucleotides: TGTGCCACCAGCAGAGCAGGTGACAGGGGGACAGATACGCAGTATTTT. Translated: CATSRAGDRGTDTQYF.

As to this clonotype: A much bigger clone sits one base away, suggesting this may be a read error. V usage is TRBV4-3 and J usage is TRBJ1-5; perhaps TRBD1 as D (5 bases). Germline V gene sequence: CDR1 LGHNA, CDR2 YSLEER. CDR3 length: 14 amino acids. CDR3 sequence reads: CASGQGRQGLSQHF. The DNA of the CDR3 is TGCGCCAGCGGCCAAGGGCGGCAGGGCTTATCCCAGCATTTT.

The chain has TRBV6-2 or TRBV6-3 and TRBJ2-7; 8 nucleotides agree with TRBD1. Looked up from germline, CDR1 is MNHEY and CDR2 is SVGEGT. This CDR3 is built from 15 residues. V lost 2 bases and J lost 5; bases outside the gene matches: 8. The CDR3 DNA follows: TGTGCCAGCAGTTACACAGGGGGTCCGGCCCACGAGCAGTACTTC. Its protein is CASSYTGGPAHEQYF.

This clonotype was detected only a few times. A much larger clone sits a single nucleotide away, making a read error possible. This chain's CDR3 is CAGSGQGYEKLFF. The CDR3 DNA sequence: TGTGCCGGCAGCGGCCAGGGCTATGAAAAACTGTTTTTT. The chain carries TRBV9 and TRBJ1-4; D possibly corresponds to TRBD1 (5 bases). The CDR3 contains 13 residues. CDR1 is SGDLS, CDR2 YYNGEE, per germline.

V usage is TRBV5-8 and J usage is TRBJ2-4, with D maybe TRBD1 (6 bases). With 0 bases removed from V and 5 bases from J, the gap between germline ends came to 12 bases. The CDR3 is made up of 15 amino acids. In germline, CDR1 is SGHTS, CDR2 YDEGEE. The CDR3: CASSLADRIENIQYF. CDR3 sequence (DNA): TGTGCCAGCAGCTTGGCAGACAGGATTGAAAACATTCAGTACTTC. The full variable domain, with the rest looked up from reference TRBV5-8 and TRBJ2-4, is EAGVTQSPTHLIKTRGQQATLRCSPISGHTSVYWYQQALGLGLQFLLWYDEGEERNRGNFPPRFSGRQFPNYSSELNVNALELEDSALYLCASSLADRIENIQYFGAGTRLSVL.

There are many counts of this clonotype. The V gene is TRBV7-8, the J gene TRBJ2-7, with 7 bases that match TRBD1. The V segment lost 4 bases and the J segment 5 bases; nucleotides outside the gene matches: 5. The CDR3 is 13 amino acids. The V gene's germline CDR1 is SGHVS and CDR2 FQNEAQ. The chain's CDR3 is CASSSQGVHEQYF. The CDR3 DNA reads TGTGCCAGCAGCTCGCAGGGGGTCCACGAGCAGTACTTC.

The rearrangement links TRBV19 to TRBJ1-1, with TRBD1 matching over 7 bases. The CDR3 is made up of 12 amino acids. CDR1 and CDR2 from the germline V gene are LNHDA and SQIVND (reference sequence). V trimming: 6 bases; J trimming: 8 bases; junction bases outside the gene matches: 6. The CDR3 is CASRGTVKEAFF. The CDR3 coding sequence is TGTGCCAGTAGGGGGACAGTCAAGGAAGCTTTCTTT.

This clonotype was detected many times. V and J are TRBV6-5 and TRBJ2-1; 10 bases map to TRBD2. Germline trimming cut 2 bases from V and 7 bases from J; bases unmatched to any gene: 5. Germline V gives CDR1 MNHEY, CDR2 SVGAGI. The CDR3 is 15 amino acids. CDR3 coding DNA: TGTGCCAGCAGTTACCGACTAGCGGGCCTGAATGAGCAGTTCTTC. It specifies CASSYRLAGLNEQFF.

This clonotype was found a few times. CDR3 sequence: CASSRASGSSYEQYF. The CDR3 nucleotides are TGTGCCAGCAGCCGAGCTAGCGGCAGCTCCTACGAGCAGTACTTC. The chain carries TRBV28 and TRBJ2-7; 7 bases align to TRBD2. Germline V gene lookup returns CDR1 MDHEN and CDR2 SYDVKM. CDR3 size: 15 residues. V shed 6 bases and J 0 bases; nucleotides not matched to a gene: 8.

This clonotype was observed many times. The chain links TRBV5-1 to TRBJ2-1; TRBD2 agrees at 14 bases. CDR3 size: 15 residues. With 4 bases clipped from V and 6 bases from J, the junction kept 3 bases outside the gene matches. Per the germline V gene, CDR1 is SGHRS and CDR2 is YFSETQ. The CDR3 sequence: CASSPTSGRGNEQFF. The CDR3, as DNA: TGCGCCAGCAGCCCGACTAGCGGGAGGGGCAATGAGCAGTTCTTC.

This clonotype was counted between two and nine times. V usage is TRBV28 and J usage is TRBJ1-2; 7 bases line up with TRBD1. J lost 1 base, V lost 4 bases, and 0 bases had no gene match. Germline CDR1 MDHEN, CDR2 SYDVKM. The CDR3 totals 13 residues. The CDR3 region has the DNA TGTGCCAGCAGTTACAGGGGTAACTATGGCTACACCTTC. Translated: CASSYRGNYGYTF.

This clonotype appeared many times. This chain uses TRBV7-8 with TRBJ2-2; D is possibly TRBD2 (6 bases). With 0 bases removed from V and 5 bases from J, the gap between germline ends came to 13 bases. Germline V gene sequence: CDR1 SGHVS, CDR2 FQNEAQ. CDR3 size: 16 residues. The CDR3 spells CASSLAGGIGTGELFF. CDR3 coding DNA: TGTGCCAGCAGCTTAGCGGGAGGAATTGGGACCGGGGAGCTGTTTTTT.